A selection of T cell receptor beta chains follows, all from one sample in a study of molecular identifiers for immune sequencing clone quantification. TCRdb recomputed calls from the PCR reads with MiXCR, one row per CDR3 protein. The repertoire holds approximately 670,000 distinct CDR3 sequences, with just under 20% as singletons. The specimen sequenced was naive CD8+ T cells from blood, with Jurkat cell RNA spiked in. All receptors derive from a human donor in good health. Some libraries in this study had Jurkat cell RNA spiked in. Each CDR3 is given with its conserved first and last residue. Each record gives: clone size, D gene, J gene, V gene, CDR3 protein, CDR3 DNA. D genes are given only for firm matches. Size is stated for part of the rows, as once, few or many counts, or as a class when the clone is expanded.

clone_size: many; d_call: TRBD2; j_call: TRBJ2-7; v_call: TRBV6-5; cdr3_aa: CASIDGTTYEQYF; cdr3_nt: TGTGCCAGCATTGACGGGACTACCTACGAGCAGTACTTC
clone_size: many; d_call: -; j_call: TRBJ1-5; v_call: TRBV29-1; cdr3_aa: CSVEDGVGQPQHF; cdr3_nt: TGCAGCGTTGAGGACGGGGTAGGCCAGCCCCAGCATTTT
clone_size: many; d_call: -; j_call: TRBJ1-3; v_call: TRBV3-1; cdr3_aa: CASSQGAGSTIYF; cdr3_nt: TGTGCCAGCAGCCAAGGTGCAGGGAGCACCATATATTTT
clone_size: many; d_call: TRBD2; j_call: TRBJ2-1; v_call: TRBV18; cdr3_aa: CASSPSPGLAGEVEQFF; cdr3_nt: TGTGCCAGCTCACCTAGTCCGGGACTAGCGGGAGAGGTTGAGCAGTTCTTC
clone_size: many; d_call: TRBD1; j_call: TRBJ2-5; v_call: TRBV29-1; cdr3_aa: CSVDEQGVETQYF; cdr3_nt: TGCAGCGTTGACGAACAGGGGGTGGAGACCCAGTACTTC
clone_size: -; d_call: TRBD1; j_call: TRBJ1-1; v_call: TRBV2; cdr3_aa: CASRPGPGGTGAFF; cdr3_nt: TGTGCCAGCAGGCCAGGGCCAGGGGGCACTGGAGCTTTCTTT
clone_size: many; d_call: TRBD1; j_call: TRBJ2-7; v_call: TRBV6-5; cdr3_aa: CASSEGDSPVSYEQYF; cdr3_nt: TGTGCCAGCAGTGAAGGGGACAGTCCCGTTTCCTACGAGCAGTACTTC
clone_size: many; d_call: -; j_call: TRBJ1-1; v_call: TRBV30; cdr3_aa: CAWMTGPNTEAFF; cdr3_nt: TGTGCCTGGATGACAGGCCCGAACACTGAAGCTTTCTTT
clone_size: many; d_call: TRBD1; j_call: TRBJ2-7; v_call: TRBV7-9; cdr3_aa: CASSSGQGLGEQYF; cdr3_nt: TGTGCCAGCAGTTCGGGACAGGGGCTTGGGGAGCAGTACTTC
clone_size: many; d_call: TRBD1; j_call: TRBJ2-3; v_call: TRBV12-3/TRBV12-4; cdr3_aa: CASSRTPPDRGTDTQYF; cdr3_nt: TGTGCCAGCAGTCGAACCCCTCCTGACAGGGGCACAGATACGCAGTATTTT
clone_size: many; d_call: -; j_call: TRBJ1-1; v_call: TRBV18; cdr3_aa: CASSPPVNTEAFF; cdr3_nt: TGTGCCAGCTCTCCACCGGTGAACACTGAAGCTTTCTTT
clone_size: many; d_call: TRBD2; j_call: TRBJ2-3; v_call: TRBV5-4; cdr3_aa: CASSLTSGPTDTQYF; cdr3_nt: TGTGCCAGCAGCCTGACTAGCGGGCCGACAGATACGCAGTATTTT
clone_size: few; d_call: -; j_call: TRBJ2-1; v_call: TRBV6-2/TRBV6-3; cdr3_aa: CASSYQASSYNEQFF; cdr3_nt: TGTGCCAGCAGTTACCAAGCGAGCTCCTACAATGAGCAGTTCTTC
clone_size: -; d_call: -; j_call: TRBJ2-2; v_call: TRBV12-3/TRBV12-4; cdr3_aa: CASRSDAGELFF; cdr3_nt: TGTGCCAGCAGGTCGGATGCCGGGGAGCTGTTTTTT
clone_size: many; d_call: -; j_call: TRBJ1-5; v_call: TRBV6-5; cdr3_aa: CASRAGPTAPQHF; cdr3_nt: TGTGCCAGCAGGGCCGGGCCAACCGCGCCCCAGCATTTT
clone_size: -; d_call: TRBD1; j_call: TRBJ2-3; v_call: TRBV7-9; cdr3_aa: CASSEGTERTDTQYF; cdr3_nt: TGTGCCAGCAGCGAAGGGACAGAACGCACAGATACGCAGTATTTT
clone_size: few; d_call: -; j_call: TRBJ1-6; v_call: TRBV6-2/TRBV6-3; cdr3_aa: CASSFDRLTLHF; cdr3_nt: TGTGCCAGCAGTTTCGACCGCCTAACCCTCCACTTT
clone_size: many; d_call: TRBD2; j_call: TRBJ2-5; v_call: TRBV5-1; cdr3_aa: CASSLEWTGGRETQYF; cdr3_nt: TGCGCCAGCAGCTTGGAATGGACGGGGGGAAGAGAGACCCAGTACTTC
clone_size: many; d_call: -; j_call: TRBJ2-5; v_call: TRBV7-8; cdr3_aa: CASSLVRVETQYF; cdr3_nt: TGTGCCAGCAGCTTAGTTAGGGTTGAGACCCAGTACTTC
clone_size: few; d_call: -; j_call: TRBJ2-7; v_call: TRBV4-3; cdr3_aa: CASSQEAGLFYEQYF; cdr3_nt: TGCGCCAGCAGCCAAGAGGCAGGATTGTTCTACGAGCAGTACTTC
clone_size: many; d_call: -; j_call: TRBJ1-2; v_call: TRBV6-2/TRBV6-3; cdr3_aa: CASSPGANYGYTF; cdr3_nt: TGTGCCAGCAGTCCAGGGGCTAACTATGGCTACACCTTC
clone_size: many; d_call: -; j_call: TRBJ2-5; v_call: TRBV5-4; cdr3_aa: CASSQQGGETQYF; cdr3_nt: TGTGCCAGCAGCCAGCAGGGGGGCGAGACCCAGTACTTC
clone_size: -; d_call: TRBD1; j_call: TRBJ2-5; v_call: TRBV4-2; cdr3_aa: CASSRVTTGGVETQYF; cdr3_nt: TGTGCCAGCAGCCGAGTTACGACAGGGGGAGTTGAGACCCAGTACTTC
clone_size: -; d_call: TRBD2; j_call: TRBJ2-7; v_call: TRBV12-3/TRBV12-4; cdr3_aa: CASSFGIGGDYEQYF; cdr3_nt: TGTGCCAGCAGTTTCGGTATCGGGGGGGACTACGAGCAGTACTTC
clone_size: few; d_call: -; j_call: TRBJ2-2; v_call: TRBV5-1; cdr3_aa: CASSSAGGTDTGELFF; cdr3_nt: TGCGCCAGCAGCTCGGCTGGAGGGACCGACACCGGGGAGCTGTTTTTT
clone_size: many; d_call: -; j_call: TRBJ2-7; v_call: TRBV30; cdr3_aa: CAWSVAFSYEQYF; cdr3_nt: TGTGCCTGGAGTGTCGCCTTCTCCTACGAGCAGTACTTC
clone_size: -; d_call: -; j_call: TRBJ1-6; v_call: TRBV3-1; cdr3_aa: CASSQDIAGDALSYNSPLHF; cdr3_nt: TGTGCCAGCAGCCAAGATATCGCAGGGGACGCCCTCTCCTATAATTCACCCCTCCACTTT
clone_size: -; d_call: TRBD1; j_call: TRBJ2-7; v_call: TRBV7-2; cdr3_aa: CASSPQGATDEQYF; cdr3_nt: TGTGCCAGCAGCCCCCAGGGGGCCACGGACGAGCAGTACTTC
clone_size: many; d_call: -; j_call: TRBJ2-7; v_call: TRBV7-2; cdr3_aa: CASSLGAWAYEQYF; cdr3_nt: TGTGCCAGCAGCTTAGGAGCCTGGGCGTACGAGCAGTACTTC
clone_size: -; d_call: -; j_call: TRBJ2-5; v_call: TRBV12-3/TRBV12-4; cdr3_aa: CASSLDILETQYF; cdr3_nt: TGTGCCAGCAGTTTAGACATCTTAGAGACCCAGTACTTC
clone_size: -; d_call: TRBD1; j_call: TRBJ1-2; v_call: TRBV4-3; cdr3_aa: CASSQDRTGTGGSYGYTF; cdr3_nt: TGCGCCAGCAGCCAAGACCGGACCGGGACAGGGGGCTCCTATGGCTACACCTTC
clone_size: -; d_call: -; j_call: TRBJ2-3; v_call: TRBV11-2; cdr3_aa: CASGFRGTDTQYF; cdr3_nt: TGTGCCAGCGGCTTCCGTGGCACAGATACGCAGTATTTT
clone_size: few; d_call: TRBD2; j_call: TRBJ2-1; v_call: TRBV20-1; cdr3_aa: CSAPTYKAGKRGHNEQFF; cdr3_nt: TGCAGTGCCCCTACTTATAAAGCGGGGAAAAGAGGGCACAATGAGCAGTTCTTC
clone_size: few; d_call: TRBD1; j_call: TRBJ2-7; v_call: TRBV19; cdr3_aa: CASSVGTGSTYEQYF; cdr3_nt: TGTGCCAGTAGTGTCGGGACAGGGTCAACCTACGAGCAGTACTTC
clone_size: few; d_call: TRBD1; j_call: TRBJ1-2; v_call: TRBV4-1; cdr3_aa: CASSQLQGAYYGYTF; cdr3_nt: TGCGCCAGCAGCCAACTACAGGGGGCTTACTATGGCTACACCTTC
clone_size: few; d_call: -; j_call: TRBJ2-2; v_call: TRBV9; cdr3_aa: CASSVGVTNTGELFF; cdr3_nt: TGTGCCAGCAGCGTAGGGGTTACGAACACCGGGGAGCTGTTTTTT
clone_size: once; d_call: -; j_call: TRBJ2-7; v_call: TRBV7-9; cdr3_aa: CASSLEEIAYEQYF; cdr3_nt: TGTGCCAGCAGCTTAGAAGAGATCGCCTACGAGCAGTACTTC
clone_size: -; d_call: -; j_call: TRBJ2-7; v_call: TRBV20-1; cdr3_aa: CSARAYGEQYF; cdr3_nt: TGCAGTGCTAGGGCCTATGGCGAGCAGTACTTC